This T cell receptor (beta chain) was captured by sequencing in a study of blood T cell repertoires in COVID-19. Overall study: Samples representing acute and convalescent COVID-19 were sourced from the United States, Italy and Spain. T cells, B-cell-depleted T cells, or PBMCs provided the cDNA or gDNA that served as material.

The repertoire was sequenced with immunoSEQ multiplex PCR; TCRdb's copy has only in-frame clones and lacks some. The table lists roughly 380,000 clones, roughly 90% of them singletons. Participant-given clinical history determined each cohort assignment. Two negative PCRs, clearance, or symptom resolution had been documented for recovered Cohort 3 donors. V lost 3 bases and J 1 base, leaving 10 bases between the germline ends. The germline V gene encodes CDR1 MNHEY and CDR2 SVGAGI. This CDR3 spans 14 amino acids. The specimen sequenced was PBMCs or T cells enriched from blood (not recorded which). This receptor was taken from a woman aged 25 to 39 who had recovered from COVID-19. The genes are TRBV6-5 and TRBJ2-7; D possibly corresponds to TRBD2 (6 bases). The chain's CDR3 is CASSYLRGSYEQYF. The CDR3 nucleotides are TGTGCCAGCAGTTATTTGCGGGGATCCTACGAGCAGTACTTC.